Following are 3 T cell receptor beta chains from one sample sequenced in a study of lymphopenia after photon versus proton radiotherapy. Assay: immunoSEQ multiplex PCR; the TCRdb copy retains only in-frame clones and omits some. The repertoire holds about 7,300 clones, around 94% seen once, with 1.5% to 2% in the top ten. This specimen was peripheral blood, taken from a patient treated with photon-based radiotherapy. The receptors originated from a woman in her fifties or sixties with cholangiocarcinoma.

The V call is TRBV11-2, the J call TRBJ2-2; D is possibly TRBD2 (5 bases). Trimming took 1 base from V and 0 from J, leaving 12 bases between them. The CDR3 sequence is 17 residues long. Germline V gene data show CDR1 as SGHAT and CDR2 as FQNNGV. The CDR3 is CASSLVRAVSNTGELFF. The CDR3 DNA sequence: TGTGCCAGCAGCTTAGTAAGAGCGGTTTCGAACACCGGGGAGCTGTTTTTT.

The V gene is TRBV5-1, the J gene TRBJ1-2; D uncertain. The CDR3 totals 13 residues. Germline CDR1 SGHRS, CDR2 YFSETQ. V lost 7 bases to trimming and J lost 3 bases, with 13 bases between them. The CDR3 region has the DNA TGCGCCAGCCCGCTCGGGCGGTACTATGGCTACACCTTC. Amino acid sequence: CASPLGRYYGYTF.

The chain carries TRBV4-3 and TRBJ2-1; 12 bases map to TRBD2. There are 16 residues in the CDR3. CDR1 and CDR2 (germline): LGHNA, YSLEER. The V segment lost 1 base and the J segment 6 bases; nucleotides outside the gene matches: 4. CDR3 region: CASSQAPSGGANEQFF. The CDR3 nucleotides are TGCGCCAGCAGCCAAGCACCTAGCGGGGGGGCCAATGAGCAGTTCTTC.